The 27 T cell receptor beta chains listed next were all sequenced from one sample in a study of cytomegalovirus exposure and HLA in healthy donors. The primer mix had 60 Vbeta and 13 Jbeta primers. Sequencing was performed with immunoSEQ multiplex PCR; in TCRdb, only in-frame clones are kept and a portion is missing. This table holds more than 95,000 clones, around four fifths found once. Material for sequencing was PBMCs. The receptors stem from a middle-aged woman in good health and CMV-seronegative.

This clone appeared a few times. The chain uses TRBV2 and TRBJ2-1, with 12 bases that match TRBD2. CDR3 length: 16 residues. Germline values: CDR1 SNHLY, CDR2 FYNNEI. J was trimmed by 5 bases and V by 8 bases; bases with no gene match: 10. The CDR3 region has the DNA TGTGCCAGCGCTCCTAGACTAGCGGGAGTTCACAATGAGCAGTTCTTC. Translated: CASAPRLAGVHNEQFF.

The gene calls are TRBV9 and TRBJ2-1; TRBD1 matches at 9 bases. The CDR3 length is 16 residues. Germline V gene lookup returns CDR1 SGDLS and CDR2 YYNGEE. V lost 2 bases, J lost 8 bases, and 11 bases stayed unmatched. CDR3 loop: CASSVGTGTPVDEQFF. The DNA for the CDR3 is TGTGCCAGCAGCGTCGGGACAGGGACTCCCGTTGATGAGCAGTTCTTC.

The chain uses TRBV7-2 and TRBJ2-1; D not certain. From germline, CDR1 is SGHTA and CDR2 FQGNSA. V lost 1 base and J 9 bases, leaving 4 bases between the germline ends. The CDR3 spans 11 residues. The CDR3 nucleotides are TGTGCCAGCAGCTTAGGCGTTGAGCAGTTCTTC. Translation gives CASSLGVEQFF.

CDR3 loop: CASRSQGPEQYF. Here the CDR3 DNA reads TGTGCCAGCAGGTCACAGGGTCCCGAGCAGTACTTC. This chain links TRBV2 with TRBJ2-7; a weak D match, TRBD1 (6 bases). The CDR3 is 12 residues long. Trimming shortened V by 6 bases and J by 6 bases, and 12 bases separated the two germline ends. The germline CDR1 and CDR2 sequences are SNHLY and FYNNEI.

The V call is TRBV27, the J call TRBJ1-2; D possibly corresponds to TRBD1 (6 bases). The CDR3 has 16 residues. The germline V gene encodes CDR1 MNHEY and CDR2 SMNVEV (reference sequence). V was pared by 4 bases and J by 4 bases, with 19 bases between. The CDR3 nucleotides are TGTGCCAGCAGTTCTTGGGACAAATCAACCTCCTATGGCTACACCTTC. Protein: CASSSWDKSTSYGYTF.

V is TRBV4-3 and J is TRBJ2-2; a weak D match, TRBD2 (5 bases). CDR3 length: 15 residues. With 1 base removed from V and 1 base from J, the gap between germline ends came to 7 bases. Germline loops: CDR1 LGHNA, CDR2 YSLEER. CDR3 DNA sequence: TGCGCCAGCAGCCAAGGCGGGCTGAACACCGGGGAGCTGTTTTTT. Protein sequence: CASSQGGLNTGELFF.

The gene calls are TRBV5-4 and TRBJ1-2, with 9 bases identical to TRBD1. Germline assignment: CDR1 SGHNT and CDR2 YYREEE (reference sequence). The junction had 6 bases not matched to a gene; V was cut back by 3 bases and J by 6 bases. The CDR3 extends over 14 amino acids. The CDR3 DNA reads as TGTGCCAGCAGCTCCACCGGGACAGGGAATGGCTACACCTTC. Translation gives CASSSTGTGNGYTF.

The V and J genes are TRBV27 and TRBJ2-1, with a possible D match to TRBD1 (7 bases). Germline values: CDR1 MNHEY, CDR2 SMNVEV (reference sequence). Trimming shortened V by 3 bases and J by 1 base, and 13 bases separated the two germline ends. The CDR3 covers 16 residues. CDR3 in amino acids: CASSFIAGQSYNEQFF. CDR3 nucleotide sequence: TGTGCCAGCAGTTTCATTGCGGGACAGTCCTACAATGAGCAGTTCTTC.

Only a few counts were recorded for this clone. The CDR3 coding sequence is TGTGCCAGCAGTTACGGGAGTCCCTACAATGAGCAGTTCTTC. Its protein is CASSYGSPYNEQFF. The V call is TRBV6-5, the J call TRBJ2-1; tentative D call: TRBD2 (5 bases). Germline V CDR1 and CDR2: MNHEY, SVGAGI. Trimming shortened V by 2 bases and J by 2 bases, and 7 bases separated the two germline ends. This CDR3 is 14 amino acids long.

This clone was seen just once. J is TRBJ2-4 and V is TRBV27; 10 bases match TRBD2. Germline CDR1 and CDR2: MNHEY and SMNVEV (reference sequence). Unmatched junction bases numbered 5, after V lost 5 bases and J lost 7 bases. The CDR3 spans 14 residues. The CDR3 sequence is CASSMSSGSNIQYF. As DNA, the CDR3 is TGTGCCAGCAGTATGTCTAGCGGGAGTAACATTCAGTACTTC.

This clone has just a few counts. The chain has TRBV10-3 and TRBJ2-7; 13 positions agree with TRBD2. Unmatched junction bases numbered 15, after V lost 0 bases and J lost 4 bases. This CDR3 has 20 amino acids. The germline CDR1 and CDR2 sequences are ENHRY and SYGVKD. CDR3 DNA sequence: TGTGCCATCAGTGAGTCGGGAAGGACTAGCGGGAGTTTTTTGAGGTACGAGCAGTACTTC. Translation: CAISESGRTSGSFLRYEQYF.

The chain carries TRBV25-1 and TRBJ2-1; D is possibly TRBD2 (6 bases). V lost 4 bases, J lost 5 bases, and 9 bases lay in between. Germline V lookup: CDR1 MGHDK, CDR2 SYGVNS. This CDR3 contains 13 residues. The CDR3 sequence is CASSGRVHNEQFF. CDR3 nucleotide sequence: TGTGCCAGCAGTGGGAGGGTCCACAATGAGCAGTTCTTC. The full variable domain, with the rest looked up from reference TRBV25-1 and TRBJ2-1, is EADIYQTPRYLVIGTGKKITLECSQTMGHDKMYWYQQDPGMELHLIHYSYGVNSTEKGDLSSESTVSRIRTEHFPLTLESARPSHTSQYLCASSGRVHNEQFFGPGTRLTVL.

On this clone itself: The sample carries other DNA sequences with the same CDR3. The gene calls are TRBV9 and TRBJ1-4; D may be TRBD1 (5 bases). The CDR3 spans 14 residues. V was cut by 4 bases and J by 0 bases, with 7 bases left in between. Germline V gives CDR1 SGDLS, CDR2 YYNGEE. The DNA of the CDR3 is TGTGCCAGCAGCCCAGGGTCAACTAATGAAAAACTGTTTTTT. This sequence encodes CASSPGSTNEKLFF.

This chain links TRBV6-5 with TRBJ2-7, with 7 bases that match TRBD1. This CDR3 contains 14 residues. Germline-derived CDR1 and CDR2 are MNHEY and SVGAGI. V was clipped by 6 bases and J by 0 bases; unmatched bases: 5. CDR3 region: CASSLGQASYEQYF. The CDR3 bases are TGTGCCAGCAGCTTAGGACAGGCCTCCTACGAGCAGTACTTC.

This clone was counted once. J is TRBJ1-5 and V is TRBV16, with 7 nucleotides matching TRBD1. V gave up 3 bases and J gave up 4 bases; unmatched junction bases: 6. The germline V gene has CDR1 KGHSY and CDR2 FQNENV. The CDR3 runs to 15 residues. CDR3 DNA sequence: TGTGCCAGCAGCCAGGATGGGACAGTTAATCAGCCCCAGCATTTT. It yields the protein CASSQDGTVNQPQHF. Full variable domain (rest looked up from reference TRBV16 and TRBJ1-5): GEEVAQTPKHLVRGEGQKAKLYCAPIKGHSYVFWYQQVLKNEFKFLISFQNENVFDETGMPKERFSAKCLPNSPCSLEIQATKLEDSAVYFCASSQDGTVNQPQHFGDGTRLSIL.

This rearrangement joins TRBV13 to TRBJ2-5, with TRBD2 identical over 12 bases. The end of the DNA aligns better with TRBJ2-7, so the J call may be wrong. CDR3 size: 16 residues. Per the germline V gene, CDR1 is PRHDT and CDR2 is FYEKMQ (reference sequence). The CDR3 DNA follows: TGTGCCAGCAGCTCCTCTAGCGGGAGGGTATACTCCGAGCAGTACTTC. This encodes CASSSSSGRVYSEQYF.

The chain recombines TRBV4-3 with TRBJ2-1, with a tentative D call TRBD1 (6 bases). This CDR3 is built from 18 residues. Germline CDR1 LGHNA, CDR2 YSLEER. The V gene lost 0 bases and the J gene lost 4 bases, with 19 bases spanning the gap. As DNA, the CDR3 is TGCGCCAGCAGCCAAGATGGGGGCTGGACAGAGATATACAATGAGCAGTTCTTC. Its protein is CASSQDGGWTEIYNEQFF.

This clone was recorded a few times. This rearrangement joins TRBV4-3 to TRBJ2-1; possible D gene TRBD2, 6 bases. The V end was cut by 6 bases, the J end by 6 bases, with 15 bases between. Germline-derived CDR1 and CDR2 are LGHNA and YSLEER. CDR3 length: 14 amino acids. The CDR3 DNA reads as TGCGCCAGCAGAGATAGCGGCGTGGGCAATGAGCAGTTCTTC. Translation gives CASRDSGVGNEQFF.

This chain connects TRBV15 to TRBJ2-5; 7 bases are shared with TRBD2. Trimming took 8 bases from V and 5 from J; bases not matched to a gene: 11. From germline, CDR1 is LNHNV and CDR2 YYDKDF (reference sequence). The CDR3 contains 14 residues. As DNA, the CDR3 is TGTGCCACCTCCCGGGGCGGGAGCGGGGAGACCCAGTACTTC. It encodes CATSRGGSGETQYF.

J is TRBJ1-4 and V is TRBV7-9; D not certain. V was trimmed by 5 bases and J by 0 bases, leaving 10 bases between them. Germline CDR1 is SEHNR and CDR2 is FQNEAQ (reference sequence). The CDR3 is 15 amino acids. The CDR3, as DNA: TGTGCCAGCAGCCGGGCCGGGGCAACTAATGAAAAACTGTTTTTT. Encoded protein: CASSRAGATNEKLFF.

This rearrangement joins TRBV7-2 to TRBJ2-7; 9 positions agree with TRBD2. The V segment lost 5 bases and the J segment 1 base; nucleotides outside the gene matches: 12. The CDR3 is 17 amino acids. CDR1 is SGHTA, CDR2 FQGNSA, per germline. In nucleotides, the CDR3 is TGTGCCAGCAGCCAACGAGCCCCGACTAGCGGTTCCTACGAGCAGTACTTC. It specifies CASSQRAPTSGSYEQYF.

The chain has TRBV5-5 and TRBJ1-1; D is possibly TRBD1 (5 bases). V was shortened by 0 bases and J by 1 base, with 13 bases between the two germline ends. The length of the CDR3 is 16 residues. Germline-derived CDR1 and CDR2 are SGHKS and YYEKEE (reference sequence). The chain's CDR3 is CASSLGRGPRNTEAFF. CDR3 nucleotides: TGTGCCAGCAGCTTGGGAAGGGGCCCCAGGAACACTGAAGCTTTCTTT.

This chain links TRBV2 with TRBJ1-2; D possibly corresponds to TRBD1 (5 bases). This CDR3 spans 12 amino acids. Germline CDR1 reads SNHLY; CDR2 reads FYNNEI. V shed 7 bases and J shed 3 bases, with 9 bases lying between them. This chain's CDR3 is CASKQGYYGYTF. CDR3 bases: TGTGCCAGCAAGCAGGGTTACTATGGCTACACCTTC.

CDR3 amino acids: CASSLGRFRTGGEKLFF. As DNA, the CDR3 is TGTGCCAGCAGCTTAGGGAGGTTTCGGACAGGGGGTGAAAAACTGTTTTTT. This chain uses TRBV7-2 with TRBJ1-4; the match to TRBD1 covers 10 bases. The CDR3 is made up of 17 amino acids. The J segment lost 7 bases and the V segment lost 1 base, leaving 9 bases of the junction unmatched. Germline CDR1 SGHTA, CDR2 FQGNSA.

The table lists this clone with a count of one. CDR3 protein: CASSVGQGGSYTF. In nucleotides, the CDR3 is TGTGCCAGCAGCGTCGGACAGGGTGGGAGCTACACCTTC. V usage is TRBV5-4 and J usage is TRBJ1-2, with 8 bases fitting TRBD1. The CDR3 consists of 13 residues. V lost 4 bases to trimming and J lost 9 bases; unmatched junction nucleotides: 8. In germline, CDR1 is SGHNT, CDR2 YYREEE (reference sequence).

The gene calls are TRBV21-1 and TRBJ2-7; TRBD1 is taken as the D call from the table, unchecked against the DNA. TRBV21-1 represents a pseudogene. The CDR3 spans 17 residues. The CDR3 protein is CASSRRTGLPNTYEQYF. As DNA, the CDR3 is TGTGCCAGCAGCCGACGGACAGGCCTCCCAAACACCTACGAGCAGTACTTC.

The chain recombines TRBV28 with TRBJ1-5, with D possibly TRBD1 on 5 matching bases. The CDR3 runs 19 residues. CDR1 MDHEN and CDR2 SYDVKM come from the germline V gene. V lost 5 bases, J lost 1 base, and 24 bases lay in between. This CDR3 is CASSPAPGRRGVSNQPQHF. The CDR3 DNA follows: TGTGCCAGCAGTCCGGCACCGGGAAGGAGGGGCGTGAGCAATCAGCCCCAGCATTTT.